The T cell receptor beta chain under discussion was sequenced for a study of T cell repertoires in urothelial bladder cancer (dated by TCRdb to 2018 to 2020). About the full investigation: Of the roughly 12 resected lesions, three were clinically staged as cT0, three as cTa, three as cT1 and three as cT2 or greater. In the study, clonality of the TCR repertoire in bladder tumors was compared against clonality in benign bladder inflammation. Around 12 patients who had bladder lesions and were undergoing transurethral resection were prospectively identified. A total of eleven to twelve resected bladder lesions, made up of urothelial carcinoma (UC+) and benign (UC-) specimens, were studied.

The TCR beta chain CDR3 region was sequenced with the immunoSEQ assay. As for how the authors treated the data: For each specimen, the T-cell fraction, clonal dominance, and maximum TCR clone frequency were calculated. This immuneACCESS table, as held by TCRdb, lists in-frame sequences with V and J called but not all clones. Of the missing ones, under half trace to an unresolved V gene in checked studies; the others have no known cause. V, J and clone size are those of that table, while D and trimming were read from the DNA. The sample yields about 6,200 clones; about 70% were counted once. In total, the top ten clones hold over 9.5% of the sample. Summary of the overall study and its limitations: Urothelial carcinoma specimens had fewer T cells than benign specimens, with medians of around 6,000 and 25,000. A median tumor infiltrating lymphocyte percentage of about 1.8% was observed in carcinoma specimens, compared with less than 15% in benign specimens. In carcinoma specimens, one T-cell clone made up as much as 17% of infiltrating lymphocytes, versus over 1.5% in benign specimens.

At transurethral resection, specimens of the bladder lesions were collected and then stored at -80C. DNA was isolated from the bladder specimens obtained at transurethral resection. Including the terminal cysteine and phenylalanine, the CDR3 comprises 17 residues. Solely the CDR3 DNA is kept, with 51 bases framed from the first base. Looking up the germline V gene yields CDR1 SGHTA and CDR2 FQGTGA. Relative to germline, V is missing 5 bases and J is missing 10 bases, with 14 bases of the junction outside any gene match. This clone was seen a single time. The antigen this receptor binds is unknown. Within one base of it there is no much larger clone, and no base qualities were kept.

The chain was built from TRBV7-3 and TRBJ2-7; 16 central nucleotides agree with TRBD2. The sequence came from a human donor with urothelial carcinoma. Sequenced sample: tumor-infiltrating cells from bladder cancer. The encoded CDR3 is CASSEGQPGLAGGIQYF. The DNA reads TGTGCCAGCAGCGAGGGACAACCGGGACTAGCGGGGGGGATCCAGTACTTC.